Listed below are T cell receptor beta chains from one sample, sequenced in a study of blood T cell repertoires in COVID-19. Only in-frame clones appear in the TCRdb table, and some are missing; sequencing was by immunoSEQ multiplex PCR. The sample lists some 100,000 clones; roughly nine tenths were seen once. The specimen was peripheral blood. The origin of the receptors is a man aged 45-60 years with acute or convalescent COVID-19. CDR3s include the opening cysteine and the closing phenylalanine or tryptophan.

V gene	J gene	CDR3 protein
TRBV5-4	TRBJ2-5	CASSLGGGHQETQYF
TRBV5-1	TRBJ2-3	CASRAGGEDTQYF
TRBV5-1	TRBJ2-7	CASSRAGTGGGEQYF
TRBV6-6	TRBJ2-1	CASSYGTGYNEQFF
TRBV5-1	TRBJ2-7	CASSRSTSGSLTYEQYF
TRBV6-2/TRBV6-3	TRBJ2-7	CASSYAVISGEAYEQYF
TRBV29-1	TRBJ1-2	CSVEDLRGVDYGYTF
TRBV15	TRBJ2-5	CATSSGLEKAGLETQYF
TRBV5-1	TRBJ1-1	CASSLAVNTEAFF
TRBV12-3/TRBV12-4	TRBJ2-7	CASSFMRGHEQYF
TRBV30	TRBJ1-1	CAWSDSTYTNTEAFF
TRBV6-5	TRBJ2-3	CASSYGQGFTDTQYF
TRBV2	TRBJ1-2	CASSGQGFYGYTF
TRBV29-1	TRBJ2-3	CSVELNTDTQYF
TRBV11-3	TRBJ2-1	CASSLDSSSGSSYNEQFF
TRBV18	TRBJ2-5	CASSPGTGEETQYF
TRBV25-1	TRBJ2-2	CASSDPQGRELFF
TRBV19	TRBJ1-5	CASSIDRTGRWSQPQHF
TRBV11-3	TRBJ2-5	CASSIMPGQEGETQYF
TRBV5-1	TRBJ1-2	CASSLGPGNGYTF
TRBV29-1	TRBJ1-2	CSAGTVNSYGYTF
TRBV7-2	TRBJ2-7	CASSTSTGNSYEQYF
TRBV27	TRBJ2-5	CASSRPGRETQYF
TRBV5-1	TRBJ1-1	CASSLQGYTEAFF
TRBV6-1	TRBJ2-7	CASSEEPQVALSYEQYF
TRBV10-2	TRBJ2-5	CASSESTPGLAGVETQYF
TRBV7-9	TRBJ2-5	CASSGGQGAWETQYF
TRBV4-3	TRBJ1-2	CASSQQGFRGYTF
TRBV27	TRBJ1-2	CASSLRPDGNYGYTF
TRBV15	TRBJ1-2	CATSPDRNYGYTF
TRBV7-9	TRBJ1-2	CASSLGSTNGYTF
TRBV28	TRBJ1-5	CASSSGTGHQPQHF
TRBV5-1	TRBJ2-3	CASSLDYHTDTQYF
TRBV19	TRBJ1-6	CASSTPTAVGDSPLHF
TRBV5-6	TRBJ2-7	CASSFQGATYEQYF
TRBV7-9	TRBJ1-2	CASSPPWGQGSHGYTF
TRBV5-1	TRBJ2-7	CASSLAGVLGEQYF